The rows below give T cell receptor beta chains drawn from one sample of a study of CD8 T cells in Susac syndrome. TCRdb called the immunoSEQ multiplex PCR reads again in MiXCR, with one record for every CDR3 protein. The table lists about 300,000 distinct CDR3 sequences, about 92% of them singletons. Sequenced material: CD4+ T cells from PBMCs. These receptor sequences come from a human donor with multiple sclerosis. Each CDR3 is given with its conserved first and last residue. Fields, in order: J gene, clone size, D gene, V gene, CDR3 DNA, CDR3 protein. The D gene is left open where the match is weak. Size values are once, few and many counts, or a class for expanded clones, and some rows have none.

j_call: TRBJ2-7
clone_size: -
d_call: TRBD2
v_call: TRBV19
cdr3_nt: TGTGCCAGTGCACGACTAGCGGGGCCAACCTACGAGCAGTACTTC
cdr3_aa: CASARLAGPTYEQYF

j_call: TRBJ2-6
clone_size: -
d_call: -
v_call: TRBV18
cdr3_nt: TGTGCCAGCTCACCGCCCTCTGGGGCCAACGTCCTGACTTTC
cdr3_aa: CASSPPSGANVLTF

j_call: TRBJ1-4
clone_size: -
d_call: TRBD1
v_call: TRBV29-1
cdr3_nt: TGCAGTATTGGGGAGGGGGCGACTAATGAAAAACTGTTTTTT
cdr3_aa: CSIGEGATNEKLFF

j_call: TRBJ2-5
clone_size: -
d_call: -
v_call: TRBV5-6
cdr3_nt: TGTGCCAGCAGCTTGGCAGGGTGGGATGGGACCCAGTACTTC
cdr3_aa: CASSLAGWDGTQYF

j_call: TRBJ2-1
clone_size: -
d_call: TRBD2
v_call: TRBV7-9
cdr3_nt: TGTGCCAGCAGCCCTCCCCCTTGGGCTAGCGGGAGGGGCCGGATTTCACAGTTCTTC
cdr3_aa: CASSPPPWASGRGRISQFF

j_call: TRBJ1-1
clone_size: -
d_call: TRBD1
v_call: TRBV12-3/TRBV12-4
cdr3_nt: TGTGCCAGCAGTCGTCAGGGGGCAGGGTACACTGAAGCTTTCTTT
cdr3_aa: CASSRQGAGYTEAFF

j_call: TRBJ2-5
clone_size: once
d_call: -
v_call: TRBV6-6
cdr3_nt: TGTGCCAGCAGTTACTCTAGCGGTAGGAAACAAGAGACCCAGTACTTC
cdr3_aa: CASSYSSGRKQETQYF

j_call: TRBJ1-2
clone_size: -
d_call: -
v_call: TRBV3-1
cdr3_nt: TGTGCCAGCAGCCCAAGGACTAACTATGGCTACACCTTC
cdr3_aa: CASSPRTNYGYTF

j_call: TRBJ2-7
clone_size: few
d_call: TRBD1
v_call: TRBV7-9
cdr3_nt: TGTGCCAGCAGCTTGGACAGGAGCTCCTACGAGCAGTACTTC
cdr3_aa: CASSLDRSSYEQYF

j_call: TRBJ2-2
clone_size: -
d_call: -
v_call: TRBV14
cdr3_nt: TGTGCCAGCAGCCCTACCCGGGCGAGGCTTACCGGGGAGCTGTTTTTT
cdr3_aa: CASSPTRARLTGELFF

j_call: TRBJ1-1
clone_size: once
d_call: TRBD1
v_call: TRBV2
cdr3_nt: TGTGCCAGTATACGGACAGGGGTGAACACTGAAGCTTTCTTT
cdr3_aa: CASIRTGVNTEAFF

j_call: TRBJ2-3
clone_size: few
d_call: -
v_call: TRBV9
cdr3_nt: TGTGCCAGCAGCACGCGAGGGATTACAGATACGCAGTATTTT
cdr3_aa: CASSTRGITDTQYF

j_call: TRBJ2-6
clone_size: -
d_call: TRBD1
v_call: TRBV7-9
cdr3_nt: TGTGCCAGCAGCTTAACCGGGACAGGGTTTCCTGGGGCCAACGTCCTGACTTTC
cdr3_aa: CASSLTGTGFPGANVLTF

j_call: TRBJ1-5
clone_size: -
d_call: -
v_call: TRBV30
cdr3_nt: TGTGCCTGGAGTGGGACGGCCACCAATCAGCCCCAGCATTTT
cdr3_aa: CAWSGTATNQPQHF

j_call: TRBJ1-3
clone_size: -
d_call: -
v_call: TRBV30
cdr3_nt: TGTGCCTGGACTCAGGGAGCCTCTGGAAACACCATATATTTT
cdr3_aa: CAWTQGASGNTIYF

j_call: TRBJ1-2
clone_size: -
d_call: TRBD1
v_call: TRBV23-1
cdr3_nt: TGCGCCAGCAGTCAACTTCAACAGGGGGCGCATGACTATGGCTACACCTTC
cdr3_aa: CASSQLQQGAHDYGYTF

j_call: TRBJ2-7
clone_size: -
d_call: -
v_call: TRBV5-6
cdr3_nt: TGTGCCAGCAGCTTGCCAGGCACCTACGAGCAGTACTTC
cdr3_aa: CASSLPGTYEQYF

j_call: TRBJ2-5
clone_size: -
d_call: TRBD1
v_call: TRBV5-1
cdr3_nt: TGCGCCAGCAGCCCGACAGGGGCAAGAGAGACCCAGTACTTC
cdr3_aa: CASSPTGARETQYF

j_call: TRBJ1-2
clone_size: -
d_call: -
v_call: TRBV12-3/TRBV12-4
cdr3_nt: TGTGCCAGCAGCCCGAGGTCGGAGAAGACTGGCTACACCTTC
cdr3_aa: CASSPRSEKTGYTF

j_call: TRBJ2-5
clone_size: -
d_call: -
v_call: TRBV20-1
cdr3_nt: TGCAGCACTGTTGCGGGCGGGCGTGAGACCCAGTACTTC
cdr3_aa: CSTVAGGRETQYF

j_call: TRBJ2-3
clone_size: -
d_call: -
v_call: TRBV24-1
cdr3_nt: TGTGCCACCAGCCTTACTGGCGATACGCAGTATTTT
cdr3_aa: CATSLTGDTQYF

j_call: TRBJ2-7
clone_size: once
d_call: -
v_call: TRBV6-5
cdr3_nt: TGTGCCAGCAGACCAGGGCGGTACTCCTACGAGCAGTACTTC
cdr3_aa: CASRPGRYSYEQYF